The 9 T cell receptor beta chains reported below all come from one sample, sequenced in a study of T-cell memory formation after mild COVID-19. TCRdb passed the 5' RACE reads through MiXCR, listing each CDR3 protein once. The sample yields roughly 170,000 distinct CDR3 sequences, 18% seen once. Sequenced sample: PBMCs or a T cell subset sorted from them (not recorded which). The receptors derive from a man younger than 30 who had mild COVID-19 (a few samples of this study predate the infection). Cell type and time point are not known.

The rearrangement uses TRBV7-9 and TRBJ2-2; 7 positions match TRBD1. V was pared by 5 bases and J by 3 bases, with 9 bases of the junction left unmatched. This CDR3 is 16 amino acids long. In germline, CDR1 is SEHNR, CDR2 FQNEAQ (reference sequence). CDR3 bases: TGTGCCAGCAGCGCAGGACAGGTGTCGGACACCGGGGAGCTGTTTTTT. This sequence encodes CASSAGQVSDTGELFF. The entire variable domain, with the rest obtained from reference TRBV7-9 and TRBJ2-2, is as follows: DTGVSQNPRHKITKRGQNVTFRCDPISEHNRLYWYRQTLGQGPEFLTYFQNEAQLEKSRLLSDRFSAERPKGSFSTLEIQRTEQGDSAMYLCASSAGQVSDTGELFFGEGSRLTVL.

This clonotype was counted only a few times. This sequence joins TRBV7-9 and TRBJ2-5, with TRBD2 as a possible D gene (6 bases). The CDR3 loop spans 18 amino acids. CDR1 is SEHNR, CDR2 FQNEAQ, per germline (reference sequence). The V end lost 5 bases, the J end lost 6 bases, and 28 bases lay between the germline ends. The CDR3 protein is CASSLLGGLAPIMQTQYF. In DNA, the CDR3 is TGTGCCAGCAGCCTACTCGGGGGACTGGCTCCGATCATGCAGACCCAGTACTTC.

The genes are TRBV4-3 and TRBJ2-7; 10 bases map to TRBD2. V lost 5 bases, J lost 4 bases, and 8 bases stayed unmatched. Germline V gene sequence: CDR1 LGHNA, CDR2 YSLEER. This CDR3 comprises 15 residues. Here the CDR3 reads CASSSQDSGGYEQYF. CDR3 coding DNA: TGCGCCAGCAGCTCGCAGGATAGCGGGGGGTACGAGCAGTACTTC.

The genes are TRBV20-1 and TRBJ1-1; D not resolved. The CDR3 runs to 14 residues. Germline lookup yields CDR1 DFQATT and CDR2 SNEGSKA (reference sequence). The CDR3 DNA follows: TGCAGATTAGGAATAGGAGCGTGGAGCACTGAAGCTTTCTTT. Protein product: CRLGIGAWSTEAFF.

CDR3: CASSLGLAGSSYEQYV. Written as DNA, the CDR3 is TGTGCCAGCAGCTTGGGACTAGCGGGTAGCTCCTACGAGCAGTACGTC. J is TRBJ2-7 and V is TRBV5-8, with 10 bases that match TRBD2. J lost 0 bases, V lost 0 bases, and 3 bases had no gene match. The CDR3 runs 16 residues. Looked up from germline, CDR1 is SGHTS and CDR2 is YDEGEE.

This clonotype showed up just a few times. This sequence joins TRBV7-2 and TRBJ1-2, with TRBD1 matching 8 bases. V lost 5 bases to trimming and J lost 4 bases; unmatched junction nucleotides: 6. Per the germline V gene, CDR1 is SGHTA and CDR2 is FQGNSA. This CDR3 has 14 residues. The CDR3, as DNA: TGTGCCAGCAGCCCGGGGCAGGGGGCCTATGGCTACACCTTC. Translation gives CASSPGQGAYGYTF.

This clonotype was observed a handful of times. The chain recombines TRBV27 with TRBJ2-1, with 9 bases aligning to TRBD2. The V and J ends lost 7 bases and 9 bases, in that order; junction bases with no gene match: 13. Germline lookup yields CDR1 MNHEY and CDR2 SMNVEV (reference sequence). The CDR3 sequence is 15 residues long. The CDR3 loop reads CASTQGGGASGEQFF. Here the CDR3 DNA reads TGTGCCAGCACTCAAGGCGGGGGGGCCAGTGGTGAGCAGTTCTTC.

The gene calls are TRBV12-3 or TRBV12-4 and TRBJ1-2; TRBD1 might be the D (6 bases). This CDR3 contains 12 residues. V was pared by 7 bases and J by 10 bases, with 16 bases between. CDR3 amino acids: CASTRDTMNYTF. Written as DNA, the CDR3 is TGTGCCAGCACCAGGGACACGATGAACTACACCTTC.

This rearrangement joins TRBV4-1 to TRBJ1-2, with no clear D. There are 15 residues in the CDR3. Trimming took 1 base from V and 0 from J, leaving 9 bases between them. Per germline, CDR1 MGHRA and CDR2 YSYEKL. CDR3 amino acids: CASSQVGGANYGYTF. DNA for the CDR3: TGCGCCAGCAGCCAAGTTGGCGGAGCTAACTATGGCTACACCTTC.